Listed here is a single TCR beta chain. This sample is drawn from a study of radiation and T cells in renal cell carcinoma. Profiled with immunoSEQ multiplex PCR; TCRdb holds only in-frame clones, not every one. The sample has tens of thousands of clones; 65% to 90% are singletons. Time point in this sample: blood 2 weeks post-SBRT. The treatment was: 15 Gy SBRT to primary tumor, nephrectomy 4 weeks later. From germline, CDR1 is SGHVS and CDR2 FQNEAQ. V trimming: 3 bases; J trimming: 4 bases; junction bases outside the gene matches: 7. This CDR3 contains 15 residues. The starting material was blood, obtained from a patient whose treatment included radiotherapy and nephrectomy. The chain carries TRBV7-8 and TRBJ2-5; 8 bases line up with TRBD1. This receptor was obtained from a woman in her fifties or sixties with renal cell carcinoma. The CDR3 loop reads CASSLTRDRSETQYF. The CDR3 DNA follows: TGTGCCAGCAGCTTGACACGGGACAGGTCAGAGACCCAGTACTTC.